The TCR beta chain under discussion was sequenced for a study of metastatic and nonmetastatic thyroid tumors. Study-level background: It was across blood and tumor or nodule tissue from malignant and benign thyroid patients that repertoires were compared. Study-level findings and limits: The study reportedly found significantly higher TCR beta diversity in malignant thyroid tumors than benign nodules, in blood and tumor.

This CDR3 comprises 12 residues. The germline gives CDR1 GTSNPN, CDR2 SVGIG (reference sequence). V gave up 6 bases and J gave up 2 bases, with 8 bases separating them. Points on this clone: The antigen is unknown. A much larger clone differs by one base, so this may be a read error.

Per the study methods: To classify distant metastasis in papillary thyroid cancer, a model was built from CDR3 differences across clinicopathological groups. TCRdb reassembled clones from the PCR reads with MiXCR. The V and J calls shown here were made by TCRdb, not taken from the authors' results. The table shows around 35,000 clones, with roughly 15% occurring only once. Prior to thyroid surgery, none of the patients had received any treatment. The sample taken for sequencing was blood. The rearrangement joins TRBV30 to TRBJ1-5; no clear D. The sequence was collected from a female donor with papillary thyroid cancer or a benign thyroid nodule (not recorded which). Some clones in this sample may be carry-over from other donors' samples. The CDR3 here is CACPRRNQPQHF. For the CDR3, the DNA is TGTGCCTGCCCCCGGCGCAATCAGCCCCAGCATTTT.